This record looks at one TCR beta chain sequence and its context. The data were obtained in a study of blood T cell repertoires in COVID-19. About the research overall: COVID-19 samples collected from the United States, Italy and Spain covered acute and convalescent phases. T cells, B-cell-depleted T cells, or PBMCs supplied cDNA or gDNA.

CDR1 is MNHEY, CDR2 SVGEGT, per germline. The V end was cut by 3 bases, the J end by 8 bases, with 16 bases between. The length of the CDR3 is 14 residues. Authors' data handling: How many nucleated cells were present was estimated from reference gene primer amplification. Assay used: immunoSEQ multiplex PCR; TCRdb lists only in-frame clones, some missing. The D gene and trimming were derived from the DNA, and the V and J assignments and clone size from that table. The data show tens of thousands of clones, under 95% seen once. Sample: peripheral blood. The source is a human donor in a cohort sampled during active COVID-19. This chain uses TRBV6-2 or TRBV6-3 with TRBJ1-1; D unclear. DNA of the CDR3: TGTGCCAGCAGTTATCTGATGCGGGCCCCCGAAGCTTTCTTT. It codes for CASSYLMRAPEAFF.